This T cell receptor beta chain was recovered during a study of blood T cell repertoires in COVID-19. Study-wide context: PBMCs, B-cell-depleted T cells, or T cells were the source of the cDNA or gDNA that made up the material.

From germline, CDR1 is MNHEY and CDR2 SMNVEV (reference sequence). This CDR3 has 15 amino acids. V dropped 8 bases and J dropped 4; count of bases not matched to a gene: 7. Per the original data handling: Amplification with reference gene primers provided the estimates of nucleated cell counts. Assay: immunoSEQ multiplex PCR; the TCRdb copy retains only in-frame clones and omits some. The V and J calls and the clone size are those of that table, but D and trimming were determined from the DNA. The sample shows tens of thousands of clones, about nine tenths of them seen only once. What was sequenced was peripheral blood. The receptor comes from a woman of 80 years or more with acute or convalescent COVID-19. This rearrangement joins TRBV27 to TRBJ2-7; TRBD2 matches at 14 bases. The CDR3 reads CASPGLAGGPYEQYF. The CDR3 DNA is TGTGCCAGCCCAGGACTAGCGGGGGGCCCGTACGAGCAGTACTTC.